This TCR beta chain comes out of a study of T cell repertoires in aging, cancer and after chemotherapy. Study summary: The whole study produced a dataset of roughly 8.8 million TCR reads. Study results and limitations: Across the chemotherapy interval, each cancer cohort showed higher median generation probability, suggesting thymic rebound. Compared with age-matched healthy donors, untreated hematological or solid cancer patients showed higher blood TCR clonality. Loss of evenness, beyond lost richness, contributed to age-related TCR diversity decline in cancer patients.

Germline V CDR1 and CDR2: LNHDA, SQIVND (reference sequence). This CDR3 is built from 16 residues. V was trimmed by 4 bases and J by 2 bases, leaving 16 bases between them. Amplification of TCR beta used genomic DNA extracted from peripheral blood. There are many counts of this clonotype. Its specificity is not known. Rearranged V-D-J TRB sequences were amplified with a mixed TRB-A/B primer pool. TCRdb independently ran MiXCR on the multiplex PCR reads; one entry per CDR3 protein. In the table there are about 9,000 distinct CDR3 sequences, roughly a quarter of which are singletons. Sequencing was carried out using blood. This chain uses TRBV19 with TRBJ2-3; no clear D. The receptor's source is a human donor with a blood cancer. The donor label of this sample is uncertain. The CDR3 nucleotides are TGTGCCAGTAGTAAAGACGAGTTTATCCTCACAGATACGCAGTATTTT. Amino acid sequence: CASSKDEFILTDTQYF. Looking up the rest from reference TRBV19 and TRBJ2-3 gives the full variable domain: DGGITQSPKYLFRKEGQNVTLSCEQNLNHDAMYWYRQDPGQGLRLIYYSQIVNDFQKGDIAEGYSVSREKKESFPLTVTSAQKNPTAFYLCASSKDEFILTDTQYFGPGTRLTVL.